The present T cell receptor (beta chain) was sequenced within a study of PD-L1 blockade in urothelial cancer. This clone was observed a handful of times. Added to each PCR by spiking were synthetic TCR analog templates. Some clones are missing from TCRdb's copy, which holds only in-frame ones; the method was immunoSEQ multiplex PCR. The data hold 29,000 or so clones, with 70% to 80% observed a single time. Time point noted: peripheral blood 6 weeks after treatment start. CDR1 and CDR2 from the germline V gene are MNHNS and SASEGT. J was trimmed by 6 bases and V by 4 bases; bases with no gene match: 11. The CDR3 consists of 16 residues.

The clonotype originates from a man aged 65 to 79 with urothelial cancer. V gene TRBV6-1 combines with J gene TRBJ1-5; TRBD1 agrees at 8 bases. The sample was PBMCs, taken around atezolizumab (anti-PD-L1) treatment. DNA for the CDR3: TGTGCCAGCAGTGTTGACAGGGGAGTCGTGGGTCAGCCCCAGCATTTT. Its protein product is CASSVDRGVVGQPQHF.